The entry below describes one T cell receptor (beta chain). The antigen is unknown. The CDR3 has 16 amino acids. Germline lookup yields CDR1 LNHDA and CDR2 SQIVND (reference sequence). The ends lost 5 bases at V and 5 bases at J; junction bases unmatched: 12. The data belong to a study of CD4+ T cells in melanoma. Study-level points and caveats: Reportedly, melanoma neoantigen-specific CD4+ T cells showed varied differentiation states. CD8+ T cell, macrophage and B cell function reportedly correlated with neoantigen-specific CD4+ T cells.

The table came from immunoSEQ multiplex PCR; TCRdb's copy has only in-frame clones and leaves some out. The sample carries 110,000 to 150,000 clones, nearly 95% recorded once. This TCR was sampled from a human donor with melanoma. The V gene is TRBV19, the J gene TRBJ2-7; 10 positions match TRBD2. The CDR3 is CASSPRGSGGRNEQYF. CDR3 DNA sequence: TGTGCCAGTAGTCCGAGGGGTAGCGGGGGGAGGAACGAGCAGTACTTC.